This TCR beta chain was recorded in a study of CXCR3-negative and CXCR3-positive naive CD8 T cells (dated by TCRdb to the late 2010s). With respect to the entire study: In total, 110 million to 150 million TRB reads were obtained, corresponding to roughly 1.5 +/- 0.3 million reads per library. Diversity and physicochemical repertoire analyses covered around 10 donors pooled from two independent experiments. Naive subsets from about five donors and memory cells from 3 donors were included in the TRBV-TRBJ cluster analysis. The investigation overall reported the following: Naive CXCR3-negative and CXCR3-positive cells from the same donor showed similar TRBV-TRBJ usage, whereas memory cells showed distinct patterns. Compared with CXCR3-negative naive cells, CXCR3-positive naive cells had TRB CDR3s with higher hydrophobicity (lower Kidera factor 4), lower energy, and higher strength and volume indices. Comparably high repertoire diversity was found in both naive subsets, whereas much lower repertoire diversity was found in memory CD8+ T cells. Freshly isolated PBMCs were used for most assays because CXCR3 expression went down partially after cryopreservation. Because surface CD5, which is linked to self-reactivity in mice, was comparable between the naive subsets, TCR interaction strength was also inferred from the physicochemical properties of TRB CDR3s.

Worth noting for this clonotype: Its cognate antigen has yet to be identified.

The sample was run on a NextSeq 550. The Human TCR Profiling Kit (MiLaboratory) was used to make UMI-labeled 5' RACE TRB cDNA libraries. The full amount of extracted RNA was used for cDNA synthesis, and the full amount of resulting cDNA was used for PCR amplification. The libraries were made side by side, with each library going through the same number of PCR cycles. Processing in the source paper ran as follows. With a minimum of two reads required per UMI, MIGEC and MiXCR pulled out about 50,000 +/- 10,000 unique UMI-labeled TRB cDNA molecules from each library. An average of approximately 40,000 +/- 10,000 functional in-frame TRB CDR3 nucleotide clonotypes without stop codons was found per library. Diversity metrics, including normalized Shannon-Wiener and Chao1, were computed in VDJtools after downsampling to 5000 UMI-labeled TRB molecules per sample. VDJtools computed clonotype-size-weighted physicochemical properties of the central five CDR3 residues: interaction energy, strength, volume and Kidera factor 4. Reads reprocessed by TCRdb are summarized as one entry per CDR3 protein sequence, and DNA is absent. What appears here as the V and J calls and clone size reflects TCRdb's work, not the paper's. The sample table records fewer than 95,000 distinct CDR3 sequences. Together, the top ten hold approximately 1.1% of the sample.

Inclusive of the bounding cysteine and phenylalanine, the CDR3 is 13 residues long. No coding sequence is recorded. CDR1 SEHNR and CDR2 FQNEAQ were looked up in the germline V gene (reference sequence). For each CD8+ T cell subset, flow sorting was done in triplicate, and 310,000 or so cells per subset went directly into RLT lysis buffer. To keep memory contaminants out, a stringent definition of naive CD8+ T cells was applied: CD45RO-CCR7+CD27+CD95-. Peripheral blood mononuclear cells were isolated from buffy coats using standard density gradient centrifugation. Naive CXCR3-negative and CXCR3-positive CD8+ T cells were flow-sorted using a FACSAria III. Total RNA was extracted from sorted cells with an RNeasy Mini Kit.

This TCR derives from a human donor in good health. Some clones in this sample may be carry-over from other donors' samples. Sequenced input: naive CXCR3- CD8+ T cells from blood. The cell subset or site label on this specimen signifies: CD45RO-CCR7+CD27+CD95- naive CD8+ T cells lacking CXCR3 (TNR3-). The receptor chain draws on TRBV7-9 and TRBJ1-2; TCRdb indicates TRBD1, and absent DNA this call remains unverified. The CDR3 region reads CASSLGAGEGYTF.